This T cell receptor beta chain is from a study of T cell responses to AZD1222 COVID-19 vaccine. The germline V gene encodes CDR1 KGHSH and CDR2 LQKENI. The V gene end was trimmed by 5 bases and the J gene end by 7 bases; junction bases not matched to a gene: 7. The CDR3 spans 14 residues. Profiling relied on immunoSEQ multiplex PCR, and the TCRdb table lists in-frame clones only, not all of them. The table records about 94,000 clones, nearly 90% of them present only once. About this clone itself: The antigen remains undetermined.

Study-wide points: A rise in Spike-specific TCR breadth and depth followed two AZD1222 doses. In a largely white British group with more females than males, clonal diversity was possibly underestimated.

This receptor was obtained from an adult in good health. The specimen comprised peripheral blood, sampled on day 0 of AZD1222 vaccination. The chain links TRBV18 to TRBJ2-1; 8 bases match TRBD2. Here the CDR3 reads CASSIAGGQNEQFF. The CDR3 nucleotides read TGTGCCAGCTCAATCGCGGGGGGTCAGAATGAGCAGTTCTTC.